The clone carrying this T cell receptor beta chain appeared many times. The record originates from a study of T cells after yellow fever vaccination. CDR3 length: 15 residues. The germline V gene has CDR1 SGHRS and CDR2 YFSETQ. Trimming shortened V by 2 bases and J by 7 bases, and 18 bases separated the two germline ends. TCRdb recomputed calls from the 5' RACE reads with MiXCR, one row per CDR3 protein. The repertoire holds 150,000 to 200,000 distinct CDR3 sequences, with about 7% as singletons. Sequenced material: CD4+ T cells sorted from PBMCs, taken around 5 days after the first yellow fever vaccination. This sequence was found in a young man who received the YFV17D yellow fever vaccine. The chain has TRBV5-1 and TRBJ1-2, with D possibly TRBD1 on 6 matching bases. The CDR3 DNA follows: TGCGCCAGCAGCTTTGGCGTCCAGGGGCTAAGTGGCTACACCTTC. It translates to CASSFGVQGLSGYTF.